This T cell receptor (beta chain) was recovered during a study of cytomegalovirus exposure and HLA in healthy donors. About the research overall: A later analysis reported the roughly 130 validation repertoires used the same platform as the roughly 670 first-cohort repertoires.

The data were produced by immunoSEQ multiplex PCR, yet TCRdb's version contains in-frame clones alone and is incomplete. The sample records about 98,000 clones, roughly 85% being singletons. The donors formed part of the approximately 120-subject validation cohort, distinct from the roughly 600-subject first cohort. General study results and limits: The study flagged about 160 TCR beta chains as cytomegalovirus-associated. The study found most TCR sequences rare, yet found some public TCRs in many donors.

CDR1 is SGHRS and CDR2 is YFSETQ in the germline V gene. CDR3 length: 14 amino acids. V was cut by 0 bases and J by 3 bases, with 8 bases left in between. Comment on this clone: Its antigen is as yet unknown.

Sample: PBMCs. The chain is built from TRBV5-1 and TRBJ2-3; TRBD2 might be the D (5 bases). The clonotype was recovered from a woman in her 30s in good health and CMV-seronegative. The CDR3 nucleotides are TGCGCCAGCAGCTTGGCGACGGGGACAGATACGCAGTATTTT. As protein: CASSLATGTDTQYF.